Listed below are T cell receptor beta chains from one sample, sequenced in a study of shared clonotypes between healthy human individuals. The repertoire was sequenced with immunoSEQ multiplex PCR; TCRdb's copy has only in-frame clones and lacks some. There are approximately 2.4 million clones in the sample; under 97% occur only once, and roughly 0.13% lies in the top ten. Input material: naive CD4+ T cells sorted from blood. These receptor sequences come from a man aged 18 to 29 in good health. The CDR3 runs from the conserved cysteine through the conserved F or W. D genes are given only for firm matches. Expanded clones get a size class; other rows say once, few or many, or leave the size out.

NA	NA	TRBJ2-5	TRBV9	TGTGCCAGCAGCGTGGCAGATGGGGGAGGTGTAGAGACCCAGTACTTC	CASSVADGGGVETQYF
TRBD1	NA	TRBJ1-2	TRBV29-1	TGCAGCGTTGAAGTGGGACAGGGGATCAACTATGGCTACACCTTC	CSVEVGQGINYGYTF
TRBD2	NA	TRBJ2-1	TRBV7-9	TGTGCCAGCACAACTAGCGTCACCTACAATGAGCAGTTCTTC	CASTTSVTYNEQFF
NA	NA	TRBJ2-7	TRBV7-2	TGTGCCAGCAGCTTAAAGGGTGGGAACGAGCAGTACTTC	CASSLKGGNEQYF
TRBD2	NA	TRBJ2-7	TRBV5-4	TGTGCCAGCAGCCCGGGACTATCCTACGAGCAGTACTTC	CASSPGLSYEQYF
NA	NA	TRBJ1-1	TRBV18	TGTGCCAGCTCACCACCGGATCCGACTGAAGCTTTCTTT	CASSPPDPTEAFF
TRBD2	NA	TRBJ2-6	TRBV27	TGTGCCAGCAACCCGGGGGGATCCTCTGGGGCCAACGTCCTGACTTTC	CASNPGGSSGANVLTF
TRBD2	NA	TRBJ2-3	TRBV5-1	TGCGCCAGCAGCTTGGTAGCGGGAGAGGTAACAGATACGCAGTATTTT	CASSLVAGEVTDTQYF
TRBD1	NA	TRBJ2-7	TRBV19	TGTGCCAGTAGTCGGACAGGGGGCGCGGACTACGAGCAGTACTTC	CASSRTGGADYEQYF
NA	NA	TRBJ1-1	TRBV10-3	TGTGCCATCAGGGGAAACACTGAAGCTTTCTTT	CAIRGNTEAFF
NA	NA	TRBJ1-1	TRBV9	TGTGCCAGCAGCCGCCTACAGGGGAACACTGAAGCTTTCTTT	CASSRLQGNTEAFF
NA	NA	TRBJ2-6	TRBV15	TGTGCCTCCAGCAGAGGACTTCTCGGAACTGGGGCCAACGTCCTGACTTTC	CASSRGLLGTGANVLTF
TRBD1	NA	TRBJ1-5	TRBV5-1	TGCGCCAGCAGCCCCGGACAGGGAAGCAATCAGCCCCAGCATTTT	CASSPGQGSNQPQHF
TRBD2	NA	TRBJ2-3	TRBV4-1	TGCGCCAGCAGCCTACGAATAGCGGGAGGGCTCCTTTATACGCAGTATTTT	CASSLRIAGGLLYTQYF
NA	NA	TRBJ1-5	TRBV28	TGTGCCAGCAGTGCTTATATACACCCGGACAGCCTTCGGTCCCAGCATTTT	CASSAYIHPDSLRSQHF
TRBD1	NA	TRBJ1-1	TRBV5-6	TGTGCCAGCAGCGGGGAGGGGACAGGGGGTACTGAAGCTTTCTTT	CASSGEGTGGTEAFF
NA	NA	TRBJ2-5	TRBV18	TGTGCCAGCTCACCTCTACTGGGCGGGGAGACCCAGTACTTC	CASSPLLGGETQYF
NA	once	TRBJ2-7	TRBV10-3	TGTGCCATCAGTGTTCGAACAGAGGACGGCGAGCAGTACTTC	CAISVRTEDGEQYF
TRBD2	NA	TRBJ2-7	TRBV7-2	TGTGCCAGCAGCTTAGTTGGCGGGGGCTACGAGCAGTACTTC	CASSLVGGGYEQYF
TRBD1	NA	TRBJ1-2	TRBV6-5	TGTGCCAGCAGCCAGGACAGGGGTCCCCTTGGCTACACCTTC	CASSQDRGPLGYTF
NA	NA	TRBJ2-7	TRBV10-3	TGTGCCATCAGTGATAGAGCCCAGCCGGCGCAGCAGTACTTC	CAISDRAQPAQQYF
NA	few	TRBJ2-2	TRBV2	TGTGCCAGCAGTCTAGGGCCCGGGGAGCTGTTTTTT	CASSLGPGELFF
NA	NA	TRBJ2-7	TRBV5-4	TGTGCCAGCAGCTTAAGGAGTAATCATCAGTACTTC	CASSLRSNHQYF
NA	NA	TRBJ2-3	TRBV4-3	TGCGCCAGCAGCCAGGCGGGTCGAGCGGGCGATACGCAGTATTTT	CASSQAGRAGDTQYF
NA	NA	TRBJ2-7	TRBV7-9	TGTGCCAGCAGCTTAGCCGGCGGGACGAACGAGCAGTACTTC	CASSLAGGTNEQYF
TRBD1	NA	TRBJ2-3	TRBV2	TGTGCCAGCAGCGCACCGACAGGGGCGGAGGGTCCAGATACGCAGTATTTT	CASSAPTGAEGPDTQYF
NA	NA	TRBJ2-5	TRBV5-1	TGCGCCAGCAACTGGGGGAATCAAGAGACCCAGTACTTC	CASNWGNQETQYF
NA	NA	TRBJ1-6	TRBV5-4	TGTGCCAGCAGCTCGAATAGACAGGCCAATTCACCCCTCCACTTT	CASSSNRQANSPLHF
TRBD2	NA	TRBJ2-1	TRBV7-9	TGTGCCAGCAGCTTAGCGCGAAGACTAGCGGGAGGTGGCAATGAGCAGTTCTTC	CASSLARRLAGGGNEQFF
NA	once	TRBJ1-4	TRBV6-5	TGTGCCAGCAGAAGGACGGAGGGAGACGAAAAACTGTTTTTT	CASRRTEGDEKLFF
TRBD1	NA	TRBJ1-5	TRBV19	TGTGCCAGTAGTATACTAGGGACAGGGAGCAATCAGCCCCAGCATTTT	CASSILGTGSNQPQHF
TRBD2	NA	TRBJ2-3	TRBV11-3	TGTGCCAGCAGCTGGGGGGGATCTGCAGATACGCAGTATTTT	CASSWGGSADTQYF
NA	NA	TRBJ1-6	TRBV30	TGTGCCCAAAGGGCTTCTGGTAATTCACCCCTCCACTTT	CAQRASGNSPLHF
NA	NA	TRBJ1-2	TRBV30	TGTGCCTGTGGTCCGCAGGCTAACTATGGCTACACCTTC	CACGPQANYGYTF
NA	NA	TRBJ1-1	TRBV5-1	TGCGCCAGCAGCATAGGAGGCCAGGTGAACACTGAAGCTTTCTTT	CASSIGGQVNTEAFF
NA	NA	TRBJ2-1	TRBV30	TGTGCCTGGAGTCCCCCCCGGGCGGAGCAGTTCTTC	CAWSPPRAEQFF
NA	NA	TRBJ1-5	TRBV18	TGTGCCAGCTCACCGTCAGGTGGCAATCAGCCCCAGCATTTT	CASSPSGGNQPQHF
TRBD1	NA	TRBJ2-1	TRBV18	TGTGCCAGCTCACCAGTTGCCGGGACAGAGACCTACAATGAGCAGTTCTTC	CASSPVAGTETYNEQFF
NA	NA	TRBJ2-5	TRBV2	TGTGCCACGCATCAAGCAGGGTGGACTGAAGAGACCCAGTACTTC	CATHQAGWTEETQYF
NA	once	TRBJ1-1	TRBV19	TGTGCCACCAAACAACAGGGCACGAACACTGAAGCTTTCTTT	CATKQQGTNTEAFF
NA	NA	TRBJ2-2	TRBV10-3	TGTGCCATCACAACTGGGACCGGGGAGCTGTTTTTT	CAITTGTGELFF
NA	once	TRBJ2-7	TRBV30	TGTGCCTGGAGTTTCGCTTCACCGGGCGAGCAGTACTTC	CAWSFASPGEQYF
NA	NA	TRBJ1-4	TRBV6-1	TGTGCCAGCAGTGAAAACGACTCGTTGTGGAAACTGTTTTTT	CASSENDSLWKLFF
NA	once	TRBJ2-3	TRBV6-1	TGTGCCAGCAGTGAACTCTCTAGCACAGATACGCAGTATTTT	CASSELSSTDTQYF
NA	NA	TRBJ1-4	TRBV19	TGTGCCAGTAGTATGCGGGGGGTTAATGAAAAACTGTTTTTT	CASSMRGVNEKLFF
NA	NA	TRBJ1-5	TRBV30	TGTGCCTGGAGTAGGGTGAGCAATCAGCCCCAGCATTTT	CAWSRVSNQPQHF
TRBD2	NA	TRBJ2-7	TRBV2	TGTGCCAGCAGCTTGGATAGCGGGAGTTTAGCCTACGAGCAGTACTTC	CASSLDSGSLAYEQYF
NA	once	TRBJ2-7	TRBV27	TGTGCCAGCAGCTCGGACGTCGAAAGGCTCTACGAGCAGTACTTC	CASSSDVERLYEQYF
NA	NA	TRBJ2-5	TRBV5-1	TGCGCCAGCAGCTTGGAGAGGGTCGGCGAGACCCAGTACTTC	CASSLERVGETQYF
NA	NA	TRBJ1-2	TRBV7-9	TGTGCCAGCAGCTCCGCGGCGGCGTACTATGGCTACACCTTC	CASSSAAAYYGYTF
NA	NA	TRBJ1-2	TRBV30	TGTGCCTGGACCCCCTCGGGAGACCTAAGCGGCAACTATGGCTACACCTTC	CAWTPSGDLSGNYGYTF
NA	NA	TRBJ1-6	TRBV30	TGTGCCTGGAGTGATACAAATTCACCCCTCCACTTT	CAWSDTNSPLHF
NA	NA	TRBJ2-5	TRBV11-3	TGTGCCAGCAGCTTAGGGCAGGGTGAACAAGAGACCCAGTACTTC	CASSLGQGEQETQYF
TRBD1	NA	TRBJ1-1	TRBV18	TGTGCCAGCTCCCCGGGTTACAGGGGGGATACTGAAGCTTTCTTT	CASSPGYRGDTEAFF
NA	once	TRBJ1-3	TRBV7-9	TGTGCCAGCAGCCAGATTCAGGGGAATCCCGGAAACACCATATATTTT	CASSQIQGNPGNTIYF
TRBD2	NA	TRBJ2-3	TRBV7-3	TGTGCCAGCAGGAGGACCGCGGGGGAAGATACGCAGTATTTT	CASRRTAGEDTQYF
NA	NA	TRBJ1-2	TRBV25-1	TGTGCCAGCAGTGCCATCGGACTTTATGGCTACACCTTC	CASSAIGLYGYTF